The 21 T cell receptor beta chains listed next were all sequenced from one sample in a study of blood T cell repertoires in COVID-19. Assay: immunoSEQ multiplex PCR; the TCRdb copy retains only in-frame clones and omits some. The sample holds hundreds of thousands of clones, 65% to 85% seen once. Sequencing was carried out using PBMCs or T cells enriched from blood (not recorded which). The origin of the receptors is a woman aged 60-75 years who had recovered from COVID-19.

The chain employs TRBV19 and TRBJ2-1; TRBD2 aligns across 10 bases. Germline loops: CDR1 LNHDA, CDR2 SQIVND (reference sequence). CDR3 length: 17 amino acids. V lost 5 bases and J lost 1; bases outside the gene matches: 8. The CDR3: CASSSSLAGRSYNEQFF. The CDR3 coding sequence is TGTGCCAGTAGTTCTTCACTAGCGGGACGATCCTACAATGAGCAGTTCTTC.

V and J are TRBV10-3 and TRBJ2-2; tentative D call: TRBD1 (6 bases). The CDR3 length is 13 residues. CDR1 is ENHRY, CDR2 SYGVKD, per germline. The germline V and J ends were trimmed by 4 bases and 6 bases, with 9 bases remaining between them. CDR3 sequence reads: CAISGQVAGELFF. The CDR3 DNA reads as TGTGCCATCAGTGGACAGGTGGCCGGGGAGCTGTTTTTT.

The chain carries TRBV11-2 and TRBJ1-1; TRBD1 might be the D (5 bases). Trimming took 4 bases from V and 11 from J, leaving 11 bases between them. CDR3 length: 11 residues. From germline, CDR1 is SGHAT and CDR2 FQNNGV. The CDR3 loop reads CASSSPGGAFF. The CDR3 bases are TGTGCCAGCAGCTCCCCGGGGGGGGCTTTCTTT.

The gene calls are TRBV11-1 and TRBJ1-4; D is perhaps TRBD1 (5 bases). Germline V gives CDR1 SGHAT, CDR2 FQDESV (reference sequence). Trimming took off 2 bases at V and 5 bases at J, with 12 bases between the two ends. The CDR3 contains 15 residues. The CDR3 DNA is TGTGCCAGCAGCTTACTACGGGGGGAAAATGAAAAACTGTTTTTT. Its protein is CASSLLRGENEKLFF.

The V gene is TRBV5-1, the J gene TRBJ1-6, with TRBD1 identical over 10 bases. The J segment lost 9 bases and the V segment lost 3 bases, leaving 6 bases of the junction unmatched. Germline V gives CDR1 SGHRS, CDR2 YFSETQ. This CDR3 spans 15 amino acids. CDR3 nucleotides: TGCGCCAGCAGCTGGGGGGGACAGGGGACTTCACCCCTCCACTTT. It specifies CASSWGGQGTSPLHF.

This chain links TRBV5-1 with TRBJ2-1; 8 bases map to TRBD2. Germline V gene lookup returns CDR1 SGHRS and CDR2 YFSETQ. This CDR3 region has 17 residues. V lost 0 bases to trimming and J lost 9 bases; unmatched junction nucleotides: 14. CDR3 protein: CASSLALLLGGAPEQFF. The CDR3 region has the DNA TGCGCCAGCAGCTTGGCTCTCTTGCTCGGGGGGGCCCCTGAGCAGTTCTTC.

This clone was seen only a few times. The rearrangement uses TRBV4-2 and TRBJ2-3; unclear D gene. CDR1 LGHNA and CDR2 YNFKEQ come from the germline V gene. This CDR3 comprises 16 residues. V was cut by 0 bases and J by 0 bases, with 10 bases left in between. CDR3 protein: CASSQDGDVSTDTQYF. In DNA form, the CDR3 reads TGTGCCAGCAGCCAAGACGGAGACGTGAGCACAGATACGCAGTATTTT.

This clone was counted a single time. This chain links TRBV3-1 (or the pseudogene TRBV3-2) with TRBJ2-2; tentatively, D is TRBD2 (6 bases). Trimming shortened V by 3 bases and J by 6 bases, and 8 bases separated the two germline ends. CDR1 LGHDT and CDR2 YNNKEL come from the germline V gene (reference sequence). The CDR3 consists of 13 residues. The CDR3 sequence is CASSQGGPGELFF. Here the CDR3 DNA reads TGTGCCAGCAGCCAGGGGGGACCCGGGGAGCTGTTTTTT.

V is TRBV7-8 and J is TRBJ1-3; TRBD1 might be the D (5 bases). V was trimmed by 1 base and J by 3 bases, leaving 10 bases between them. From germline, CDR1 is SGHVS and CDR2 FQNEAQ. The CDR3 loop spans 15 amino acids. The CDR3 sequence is CASSLVGANGNTIYF. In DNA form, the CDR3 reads TGTGCCAGCAGCTTAGTAGGGGCGAATGGAAACACCATATATTTT.

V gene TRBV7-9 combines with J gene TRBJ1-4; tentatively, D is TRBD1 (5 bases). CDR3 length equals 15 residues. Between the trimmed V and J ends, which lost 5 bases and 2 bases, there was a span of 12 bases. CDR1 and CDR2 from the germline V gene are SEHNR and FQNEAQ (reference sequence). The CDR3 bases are TGTGCCAGCAGCCTTGGACAATCCACTAATGAAAAACTGTTTTTT. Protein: CASSLGQSTNEKLFF. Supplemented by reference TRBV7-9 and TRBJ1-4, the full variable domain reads DTGVSQNPRHKITKRGQNVTFRCDPISEHNRLYWYRQTLGQGPEFLTYFQNEAQLEKSRLLSDRFSAERPKGSFSTLEIQRTEQGDSAMYLCASSLGQSTNEKLFFGSGTQLSVL.

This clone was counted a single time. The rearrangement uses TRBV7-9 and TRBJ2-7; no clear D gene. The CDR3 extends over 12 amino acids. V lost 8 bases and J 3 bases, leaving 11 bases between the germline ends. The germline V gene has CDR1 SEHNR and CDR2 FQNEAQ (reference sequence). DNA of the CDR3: TGTGCCAGCGCCCTAGTCGACTACGAGCAGTACTTC. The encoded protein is CASALVDYEQYF.

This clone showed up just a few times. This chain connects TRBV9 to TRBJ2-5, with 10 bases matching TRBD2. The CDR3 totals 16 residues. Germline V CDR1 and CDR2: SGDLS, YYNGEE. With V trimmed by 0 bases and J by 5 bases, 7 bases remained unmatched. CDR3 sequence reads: CASSVGERGGRETQYF. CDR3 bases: TGTGCCAGCAGCGTAGGGGAGCGGGGGGGCCGGGAGACCCAGTACTTC.

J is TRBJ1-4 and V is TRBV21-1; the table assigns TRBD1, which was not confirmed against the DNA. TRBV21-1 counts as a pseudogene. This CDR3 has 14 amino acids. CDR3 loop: CASSTDRGNEKLFF. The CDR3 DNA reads TGTGCCAGCAGCACGGACAGGGGTAATGAAAAACTGTTTTTT.

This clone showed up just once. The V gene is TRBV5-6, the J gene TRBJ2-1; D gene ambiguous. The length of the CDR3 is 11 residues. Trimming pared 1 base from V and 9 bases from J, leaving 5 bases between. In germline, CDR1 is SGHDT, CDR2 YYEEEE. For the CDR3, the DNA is TGTGCCAGCAGCTTGTCGGTTGAGCAGTTCTTC. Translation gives CASSLSVEQFF.

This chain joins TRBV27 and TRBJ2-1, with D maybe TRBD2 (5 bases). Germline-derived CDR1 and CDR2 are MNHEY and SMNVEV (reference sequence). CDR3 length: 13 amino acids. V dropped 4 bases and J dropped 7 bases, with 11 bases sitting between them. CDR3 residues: CASSSGSVNEQFF. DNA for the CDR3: TGTGCCAGCAGTTCGGGTAGCGTGAATGAGCAGTTCTTC.

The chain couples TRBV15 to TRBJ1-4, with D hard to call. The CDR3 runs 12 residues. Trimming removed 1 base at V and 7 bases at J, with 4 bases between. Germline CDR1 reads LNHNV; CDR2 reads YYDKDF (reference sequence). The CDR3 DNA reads TGTGCCACCAGCAGAGCGGGTGAAAAACTGTTTTTT. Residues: CATSRAGEKLFF.

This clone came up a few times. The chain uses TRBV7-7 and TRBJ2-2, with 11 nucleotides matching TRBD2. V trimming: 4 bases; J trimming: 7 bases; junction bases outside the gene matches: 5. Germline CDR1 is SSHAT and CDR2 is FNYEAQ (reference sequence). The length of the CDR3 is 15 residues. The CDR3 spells CASSSTSGSIGELFF. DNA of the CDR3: TGTGCCAGCAGCTCAACTAGCGGGAGTATCGGGGAGCTGTTTTTT. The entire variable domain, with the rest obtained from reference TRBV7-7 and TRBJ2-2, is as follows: GAGVSQSPRYKVTKRGQDVTLRCDPISSHATLYWYQQALGQGPEFLTYFNYEAQPDKSGLPSDRFSAERPEGSISTLTIQRTEQRDSAMYRCASSSTSGSIGELFFGEGSRLTVL.

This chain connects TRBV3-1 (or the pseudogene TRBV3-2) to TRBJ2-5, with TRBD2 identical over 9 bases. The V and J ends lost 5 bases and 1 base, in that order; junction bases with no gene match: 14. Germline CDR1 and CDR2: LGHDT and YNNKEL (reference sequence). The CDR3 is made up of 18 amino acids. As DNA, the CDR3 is TGTGCCAGCAGCTCCCTCGGAGCGGGGGGCCACTTCCAAGAGACCCAGTACTTC. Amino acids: CASSSLGAGGHFQETQYF.

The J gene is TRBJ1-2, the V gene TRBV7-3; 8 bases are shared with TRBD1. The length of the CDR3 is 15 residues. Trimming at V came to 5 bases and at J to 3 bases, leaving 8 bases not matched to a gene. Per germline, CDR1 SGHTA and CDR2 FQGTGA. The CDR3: CASSVSSGGDYGYTF. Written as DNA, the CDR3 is TGTGCCAGCAGCGTGAGTTCAGGGGGCGACTATGGCTACACCTTC. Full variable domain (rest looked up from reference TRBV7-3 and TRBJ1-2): GAGVSQTPSNKVTEKGKYVELRCDPISGHTALYWYRQSLGQGPEFLIYFQGTGAADDSGLPNDRFFAVRPEGSVSTLKIQRTERGDSAVYLCASSVSSGGDYGYTFGSGTRLTVV.

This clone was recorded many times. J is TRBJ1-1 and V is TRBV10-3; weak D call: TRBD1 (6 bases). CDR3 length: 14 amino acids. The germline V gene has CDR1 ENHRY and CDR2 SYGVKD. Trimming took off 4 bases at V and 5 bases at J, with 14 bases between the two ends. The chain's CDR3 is CAISGGQAQTEAFF. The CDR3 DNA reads TGTGCCATCAGTGGGGGACAAGCCCAGACTGAAGCTTTCTTT.

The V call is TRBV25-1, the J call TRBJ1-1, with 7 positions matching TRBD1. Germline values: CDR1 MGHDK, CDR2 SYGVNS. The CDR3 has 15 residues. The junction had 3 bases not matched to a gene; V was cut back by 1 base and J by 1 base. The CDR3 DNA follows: TGTGCCAGCAGTGAATTGGGGACAGAGAACACTGAAGCTTTCTTT. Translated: CASSELGTENTEAFF.